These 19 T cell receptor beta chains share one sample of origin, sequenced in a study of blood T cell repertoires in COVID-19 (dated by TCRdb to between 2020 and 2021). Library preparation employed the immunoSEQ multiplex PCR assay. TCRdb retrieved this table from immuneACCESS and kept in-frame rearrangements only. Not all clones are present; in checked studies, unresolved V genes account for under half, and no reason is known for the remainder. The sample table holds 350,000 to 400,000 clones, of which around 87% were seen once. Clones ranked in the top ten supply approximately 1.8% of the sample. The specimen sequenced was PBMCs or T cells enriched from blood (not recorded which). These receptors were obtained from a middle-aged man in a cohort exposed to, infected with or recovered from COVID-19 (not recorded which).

The CDR3 is CATSDTDLPSQHF. The CDR3 DNA reads as TGTGCCACCAGTGATACGGACTTGCCATCCCAGCATTTT. The chain couples TRBV24-1 to TRBJ1-5; D unclear. V was pared by 3 bases and J by 11 bases, with 13 bases between. Germline CDR1 KGHDR, CDR2 SFDVKD. CDR3 size: 13 residues.

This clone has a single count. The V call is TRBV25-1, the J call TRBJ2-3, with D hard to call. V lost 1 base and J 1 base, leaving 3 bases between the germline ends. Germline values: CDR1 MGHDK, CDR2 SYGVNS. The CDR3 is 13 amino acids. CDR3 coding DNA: TGTGCCAGCAGTGAATCGGGCACAGATACGCAGTATTTT. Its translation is CASSESGTDTQYF.

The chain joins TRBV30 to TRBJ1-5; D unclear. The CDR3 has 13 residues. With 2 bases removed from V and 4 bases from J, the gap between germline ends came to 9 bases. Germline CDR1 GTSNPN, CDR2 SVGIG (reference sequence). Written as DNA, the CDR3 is TGTGCCTGGAGTCCACAACAAAATCAGCCCCAGCATTTT. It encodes CAWSPQQNQPQHF.

In DNA form, the CDR3 reads TGTGCCATCAGTGAGTCGTTGGGGGCTGATCCGTTGGATGGCTACACCTTC. Its translation is CAISESLGADPLDGYTF. The chain carries TRBV10-3 and TRBJ1-2, with D possibly being TRBD1 (6 bases). The CDR3 is made up of 17 amino acids. Trimming shortened V by 0 bases and J by 6 bases, and 20 bases separated the two germline ends. Germline CDR1 ENHRY, CDR2 SYGVKD.

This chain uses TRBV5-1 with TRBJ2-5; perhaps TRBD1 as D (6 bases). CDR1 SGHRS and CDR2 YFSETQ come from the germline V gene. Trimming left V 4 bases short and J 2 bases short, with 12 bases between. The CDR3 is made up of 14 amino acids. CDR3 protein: CASSPDSRQETQYF. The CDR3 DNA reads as TGCGCCAGCAGCCCGGACAGTAGACAAGAGACCCAGTACTTC.

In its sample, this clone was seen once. The CDR3 region has the DNA TGTGCCAGCAGACCTCCGGGACTAGCGGGAAACGAGCAGTACTTC. The encoded protein is CASRPPGLAGNEQYF. The gene calls are TRBV11-2 and TRBJ2-7; 13 bases line up with TRBD2. Germline assignment: CDR1 SGHAT and CDR2 FQNNGV. CDR3 size: 15 residues. Trimming took 6 bases from V and 5 from J; bases not matched to a gene: 7.

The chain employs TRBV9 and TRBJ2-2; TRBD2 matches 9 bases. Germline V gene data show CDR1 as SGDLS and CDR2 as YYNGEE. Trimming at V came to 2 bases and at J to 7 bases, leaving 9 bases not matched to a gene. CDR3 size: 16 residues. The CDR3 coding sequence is TGTGCCAGCAGCGTCTCCCCGGGACTAGCAGGCGGGGAGCTGTTTTTT. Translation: CASSVSPGLAGGELFF.

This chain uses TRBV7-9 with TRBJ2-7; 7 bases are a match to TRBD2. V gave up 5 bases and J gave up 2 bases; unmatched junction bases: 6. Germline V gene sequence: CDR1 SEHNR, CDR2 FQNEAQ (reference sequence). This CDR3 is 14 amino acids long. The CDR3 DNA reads TGTGCCAGCAGCACGGGGACTATACCCTACGAGCAGTACTTC. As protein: CASSTGTIPYEQYF.

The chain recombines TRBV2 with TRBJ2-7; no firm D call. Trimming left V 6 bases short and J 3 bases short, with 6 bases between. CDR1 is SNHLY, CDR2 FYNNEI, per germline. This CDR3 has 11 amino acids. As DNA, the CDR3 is TGTGCCAGCAGCCTACTCTACGAGCAGTACTTC. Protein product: CASSLLYEQYF.

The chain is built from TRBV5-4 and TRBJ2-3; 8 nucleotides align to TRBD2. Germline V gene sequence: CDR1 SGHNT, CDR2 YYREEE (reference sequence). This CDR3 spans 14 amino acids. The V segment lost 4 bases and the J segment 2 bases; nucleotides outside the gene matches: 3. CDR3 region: CASSVAGPTDTQYF. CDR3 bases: TGTGCCAGCAGCGTAGCGGGACCCACAGATACGCAGTATTTT.

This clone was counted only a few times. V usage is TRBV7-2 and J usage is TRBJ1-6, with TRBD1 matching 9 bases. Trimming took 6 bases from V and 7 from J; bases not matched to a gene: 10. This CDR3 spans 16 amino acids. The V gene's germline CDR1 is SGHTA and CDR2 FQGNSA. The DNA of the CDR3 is TGTGCCAGCAGACCCACCGGGACAGGGCGCAATTCACCCCTCCACTTT. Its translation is CASRPTGTGRNSPLHF.

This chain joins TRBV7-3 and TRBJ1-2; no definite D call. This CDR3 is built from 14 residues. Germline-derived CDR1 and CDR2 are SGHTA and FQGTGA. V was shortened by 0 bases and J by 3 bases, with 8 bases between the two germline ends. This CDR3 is CASSLTGADYGYTF. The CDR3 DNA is TGTGCCAGCAGCTTAACAGGAGCCGACTATGGCTACACCTTC.

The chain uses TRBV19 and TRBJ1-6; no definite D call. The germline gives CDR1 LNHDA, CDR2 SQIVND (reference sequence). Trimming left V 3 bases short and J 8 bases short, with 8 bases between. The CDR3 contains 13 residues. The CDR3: CASSIRFDSPLHF. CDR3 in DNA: TGTGCCAGTAGTATCCGGTTTGATTCACCCCTCCACTTT.

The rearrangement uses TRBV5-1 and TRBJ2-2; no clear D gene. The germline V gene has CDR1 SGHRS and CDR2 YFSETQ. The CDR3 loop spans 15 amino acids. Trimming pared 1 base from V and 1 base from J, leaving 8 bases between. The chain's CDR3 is CASSLPIENTGELFF. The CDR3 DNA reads TGCGCCAGCAGCTTGCCGATAGAGAACACCGGGGAGCTGTTTTTT.

The CDR3 nucleotides are TGTGCCAGCTCTCGCTCCAGGGGAGAGACCCAGTACTTC. This encodes CASSRSRGETQYF. The J gene is TRBJ2-5, the V gene TRBV18; D is perhaps TRBD1 (6 bases). Germline V gene data show CDR1 as KGHSH and CDR2 as LQKENI. V dropped 6 bases and J dropped 4 bases, with 12 bases sitting between them. The CDR3 loop spans 13 amino acids.

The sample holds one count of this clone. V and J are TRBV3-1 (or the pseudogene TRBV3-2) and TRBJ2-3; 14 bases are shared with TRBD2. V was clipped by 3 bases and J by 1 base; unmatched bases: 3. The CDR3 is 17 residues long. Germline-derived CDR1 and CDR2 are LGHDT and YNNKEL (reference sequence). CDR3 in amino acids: CASSHPGLAGGTDTQYF. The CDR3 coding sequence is TGTGCCAGCAGCCATCCGGGACTAGCGGGAGGCACAGATACGCAGTATTTT.

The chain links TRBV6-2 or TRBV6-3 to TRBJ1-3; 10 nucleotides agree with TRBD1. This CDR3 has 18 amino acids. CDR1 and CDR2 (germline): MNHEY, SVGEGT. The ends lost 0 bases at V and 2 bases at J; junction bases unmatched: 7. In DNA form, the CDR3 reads TGTGCCAGCAGTTACTCGAGCGGACAGGGGGTAACTGGAAACACCATATATTTT. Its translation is CASSYSSGQGVTGNTIYF.

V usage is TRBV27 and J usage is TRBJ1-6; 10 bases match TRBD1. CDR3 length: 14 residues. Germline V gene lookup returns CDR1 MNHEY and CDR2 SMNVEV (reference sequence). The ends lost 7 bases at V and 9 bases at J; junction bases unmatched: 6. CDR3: CASTPRDRGSPLHF. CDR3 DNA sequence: TGTGCCAGCACCCCGAGGGACAGGGGTTCACCCCTCCACTTT.

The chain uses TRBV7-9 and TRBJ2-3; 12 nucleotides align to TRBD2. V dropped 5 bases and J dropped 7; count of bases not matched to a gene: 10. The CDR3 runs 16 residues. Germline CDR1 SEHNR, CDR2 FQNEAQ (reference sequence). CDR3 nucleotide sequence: TGTGCCAGCAGCCCATCTTGGACTAGCGGGACGAATACGCAGTATTTT. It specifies CASSPSWTSGTNTQYF.